What follows are 12 T cell receptor beta chains derived from one specimen sequenced in a study of blood T cell repertoires in COVID-19. Sequenced by immunoSEQ multiplex PCR; TCRdb stores in-frame clones only, minus some. The top ten hold more than 9% of the sample, which has more than 200,000 clones, more than 80% seen once. The sample taken for sequencing was peripheral blood. The receptors stem from a woman of 80 years or more with acute or convalescent COVID-19.

V gene TRBV15 combines with J gene TRBJ1-2; possible D gene TRBD1, 5 bases. The CDR3 is 14 residues long. Germline V lookup: CDR1 LNHNV, CDR2 YYDKDF (reference sequence). V lost 0 bases and J 8 bases, leaving 13 bases between the germline ends. CDR3 coding DNA: TGTGCCACCAGCAGAGAACAGGCGTCAAGGGGCTACACCTTC. Its translation is CATSREQASRGYTF.

This clone was picked up a small number of times. This rearrangement joins TRBV7-9 to TRBJ1-2; D is ambiguous. Germline CDR1 is SEHNR and CDR2 is FQNEAQ (reference sequence). Trimming removed 2 bases at V and 1 base at J, with 11 bases between. The CDR3 is 15 residues long. CDR3 in amino acids: CASSLLAGGNYGYTF. CDR3 nucleotide sequence: TGTGCCAGCAGCTTACTGGCGGGAGGTAACTATGGCTACACCTTC.

The rearrangement links TRBV19 to TRBJ1-1; D is undetermined. CDR1 LNHDA and CDR2 SQIVND come from the germline V gene (reference sequence). The CDR3 sequence is 14 residues long. V lost 1 base to trimming and J lost 1 base, with 7 bases between them. The CDR3 DNA sequence: TGTGCCAGTAGTATAGTAGGAGGGAACACTGAAGCTTTCTTT. This encodes CASSIVGGNTEAFF.

This clone occurred once. The rearrangement uses TRBV11-2 and TRBJ2-5; D perhaps matches TRBD2 (6 bases). CDR1 and CDR2 from the germline V gene are SGHAT and FQNNGV. CDR3 length equals 14 residues. Between the trimmed V and J ends, which lost 6 bases and 3 bases, there was a span of 14 bases. CDR3 sequence (DNA): TGTGCCAGCAGGCGGGGCGGCCCTGAAGAGACCCAGTACTTC. This translates into CASRRGGPEETQYF.

The gene calls are TRBV19 and TRBJ2-7; 8 bases are shared with TRBD2. V lost 7 bases, J lost 4 bases, and 12 bases stayed unmatched. CDR3 length equals 15 residues. Germline lookup yields CDR1 LNHDA and CDR2 SQIVND (reference sequence). CDR3 sequence (DNA): TGTGCCAGTACCGAACGGGGTAGCGGGACTTACGAGCAGTACTTC. Amino acid sequence: CASTERGSGTYEQYF.

The chain is built from TRBV14 and TRBJ2-1, with TRBD2 as a possible D gene (5 bases). Trimming pared 1 base from V and 14 bases from J, leaving 18 bases between. CDR1 and CDR2 from the germline V gene are SGHDN and FVKESK. The CDR3 runs 14 residues. CDR3 region: CASSQATGIGEEFF. Written as DNA, the CDR3 is TGTGCCAGCAGCCAAGCGACCGGAATCGGGGAAGAGTTCTTC.

The chain is built from TRBV11-2 and TRBJ2-7, with D perhaps matching TRBD1 (6 bases). The germline V and J ends were trimmed by 1 base and 5 bases, with 18 bases remaining between them. CDR3 length: 16 residues. Looked up from germline, CDR1 is SGHAT and CDR2 is FQNNGV. The CDR3 loop is CASSLGTDSAGNEQYF. The CDR3 nucleotides are TGTGCCAGCAGCTTAGGGACGGACAGTGCGGGCAACGAGCAGTACTTC.

In this sample, this clone turned up once. This rearrangement joins TRBV30 to TRBJ2-5, with D possibly matching TRBD1 (5 bases). V shed 2 bases and J shed 4 bases, with 17 bases lying between them. The CDR3 is 15 amino acids. Germline values: CDR1 GTSNPN, CDR2 SVGIG (reference sequence). CDR3 loop: CAWSSRIQVIETQYF. CDR3 bases: TGTGCCTGGAGTTCCCGGATACAGGTGATAGAGACCCAGTACTTC.

This chain uses TRBV18 with TRBJ1-3; no reliable D call. V was cut by 6 bases and J by 4 bases, with 19 bases left in between. Germline-derived CDR1 and CDR2 are KGHSH and LQKENI. The CDR3 is 16 residues long. CDR3: CASSTYAGAAGNTIYF. The CDR3 DNA reads as TGTGCCAGCTCGACCTACGCCGGAGCCGCCGGAAACACCATATATTTT.

This clone has only one observation. The chain carries TRBV27 and TRBJ1-1, with TRBD1 matching 7 bases. Looked up from germline, CDR1 is MNHEY and CDR2 is SMNVEV (reference sequence). This CDR3 has 15 residues. With V trimmed by 5 bases and J by 1 base, 7 bases remained unmatched. The CDR3: CASSAGQVWNTEAFF. DNA for the CDR3: TGTGCCAGCAGTGCCGGACAGGTTTGGAACACTGAAGCTTTCTTT.

J is TRBJ1-1 and V is TRBV9; TRBD1 is a possible D gene (5 bases). Trimming removed 4 bases at V and 0 bases at J, with 13 bases between. Germline CDR1 is SGDLS and CDR2 is YYNGEE. The CDR3 is 15 residues long. The CDR3 DNA is TGTGCCAGCAGCCCATGGGGGGAGGTGAACACTGAAGCTTTCTTT. Protein: CASSPWGEVNTEAFF.

This chain uses TRBV28 with TRBJ1-4; 8 positions match TRBD1. J lost 8 bases, V lost 5 bases, and 7 bases had no gene match. This CDR3 is built from 14 residues. From germline, CDR1 is MDHEN and CDR2 SYDVKM. CDR3 sequence: CASSMTGAEEKLFF. CDR3 nucleotides: TGTGCCAGCAGTATGACAGGGGCGGAAGAAAAACTGTTTTTT.